These T cell receptor beta chains were read from a single sample in a study of cytomegalovirus exposure and HLA in healthy donors. Clones were sequenced by immunoSEQ multiplex PCR, and TCRdb holds only the in-frame ones, with some missing. The table has hundreds of thousands of clones, around 80% seen once. The sample taken for sequencing was PBMCs. The receptors derive from a man aged 35 to 55 in good health and CMV-seropositive. Each CDR3 is given with its conserved first and last residue. D genes are given only for firm matches. For some rows the clone size is stated as once, few or many, or as a class when expanded; others skip it.

CDR3 protein,CDR3 DNA,clone size,V gene,D gene,J gene
CASSQGEGGDPYNEQFF,TGCGCCAGCAGCCAAGGGGAAGGAGGGGACCCTTACAATGAGCAGTTCTTC,NA,TRBV4-1,NA,TRBJ2-1
CASSDREGQPQHF,TGTGCCAGCTCGGACAGGGAGGGGCAGCCCCAGCATTTT,NA,TRBV2,TRBD1,TRBJ1-5
CASSLLQLSYNEQFF,TGTGCCAGCAGTTTATTACAGCTCTCCTACAATGAGCAGTTCTTC,NA,TRBV27,NA,TRBJ2-1
CASSSYEGAGSNQPQHF,TGTGCCAGCAGTTCTTACGAGGGGGCCGGAAGCAATCAGCCCCAGCATTTT,few,TRBV5-8,TRBD1,TRBJ1-5
CASSEQELIRDTQYF,TGTGCCAGCAGTGAACAGGAACTCATTCGGGATACGCAGTATTTT,NA,TRBV6-1,NA,TRBJ2-3
CASSLVGGLYEQYF,TGTGCCAGCAGTTTGGTGGGGGGTCTTTACGAGCAGTACTTC,few,TRBV27,NA,TRBJ2-7
CASRGSGRNEQFF,TGCGCCAGCAGAGGAAGCGGGAGAAATGAGCAGTTCTTC,NA,TRBV5-1,TRBD2,TRBJ2-1
CASTSTTSGRRSNEQYF,TGTGCCAGCACCAGTACCACTAGCGGGAGGAGGTCCAACGAGCAGTACTTC,NA,TRBV7-9,TRBD2,TRBJ2-7
CASSLGLAVGGELFF,TGTGCCAGCAGCTTGGGACTAGCCGTGGGCGGGGAGCTGTTTTTT,NA,TRBV5-4,TRBD2,TRBJ2-2
CASSQGANEKLFF,TGCGCCAGCAGCCAGGGCGCTAATGAAAAACTGTTTTTT,once,TRBV4-1,NA,TRBJ1-4
CASRSGGQGNTEAFF,TGTGCCAGCAGATCGGGAGGGCAGGGGAACACTGAAGCTTTCTTT,NA,TRBV2,NA,TRBJ1-1
CASSLTGTEYGYTF,TGCGCCAGCAGCCTCACCGGGACAGAGTATGGCTACACCTTC,NA,TRBV4-1,TRBD1,TRBJ1-2
CASSGQGGGYTF,TGTGCCAGCAGTGGACAGGGCGGTGGCTACACCTTC,NA,TRBV7-8,TRBD1,TRBJ1-2
CASGADSSGNTIYF,TGTGCTAGTGGTGCGGACAGCTCTGGAAACACCATATATTTT,NA,TRBV12-5,NA,TRBJ1-3
CASSSRGGGYYEQYF,TGTGCCAGCAGCTCAAGGGGGGGAGGGTACTACGAGCAGTACTTC,few,TRBV5-6,NA,TRBJ2-7
CASSYPANYGYTF,TGTGCCAGCAGTTATCCAGCTAACTATGGCTACACCTTC,NA,TRBV6-9,NA,TRBJ1-2
CASSIQGLTEAFF,TGTGCCAGTAGTATCCAGGGATTAACTGAAGCTTTCTTT,NA,TRBV19,NA,TRBJ1-1
CASSEVAAGKGDTQYF,TGTGCCAGCAGTGAAGTAGCTGCGGGAAAAGGAGATACGCAGTATTTT,NA,TRBV6-1,NA,TRBJ2-3
CASSLRAMGTNTGELFF,TGTGCCAGCAGTTTAAGGGCGATGGGGACTAACACCGGGGAGCTGTTTTTT,NA,TRBV27,NA,TRBJ2-2
CASSESGREETQYF,TGCGCCAGCAGTGAGTCGGGCAGGGAAGAGACCCAGTACTTC,NA,TRBV10-1,NA,TRBJ2-5
CASSSQGAYEQYF,TGTGCCAGCAGCTCACAAGGGGCCTACGAGCAGTACTTC,NA,TRBV9,NA,TRBJ2-7
CASSYSGEGYTF,TGTGCCAGCAGTTACTCCGGGGAAGGCTACACCTTC,few,TRBV6-6,NA,TRBJ1-2
CASSFRGLSNNEQFF,TGTGCCAGCAGTTTTCGGGGACTATCAAACAATGAGCAGTTCTTC,NA,TRBV27,TRBD2,TRBJ2-1
CASSLRVGETQYF,TGTGCCAGCAGCTTACGGGTGGGTGAGACCCAGTACTTC,NA,TRBV7-9,NA,TRBJ2-5
CASSYLGTSSYNEQFF,TGTGCCAGCAGTTACCTCGGGACTAGCTCCTACAATGAGCAGTTCTTC,NA,TRBV6-5,TRBD2,TRBJ2-1
CASSLQGPLNEQFF,TGTGCCAGCAGCTTACAGGGGCCCCTTAATGAGCAGTTCTTC,few,TRBV5-6,TRBD1,TRBJ2-1
CASRSSDRGLTGELFF,TGTGCCAGTAGGTCCTCGGACAGGGGGCTAACCGGGGAGCTGTTTTTT,NA,TRBV19,TRBD1,TRBJ2-2
CASMGQGGPYSNQPQHF,TGTGCCAGCATGGGACAGGGGGGGCCCTATAGCAATCAGCCCCAGCATTTT,NA,TRBV27,TRBD1,TRBJ1-5
CASSDSGATYNEQFF,TGTGCCAGCAGTGATAGCGGAGCGACCTACAATGAGCAGTTCTTC,NA,TRBV6-1,NA,TRBJ2-1
CASSFSSGTSGSTQQFF,TGTGCCAGTAGTTTTTCCTCCGGGACTAGCGGGAGCACACAGCAGTTCTTC,NA,TRBV19,TRBD2,TRBJ2-1
CASRLAEETQYF,TGTGCCAGCAGACTAGCTGAAGAGACCCAGTACTTC,NA,TRBV6-6,NA,TRBJ2-5
CASGLVSGRLVYGYTF,TGTGCTAGTGGTTTGGTATCCGGCAGGCTCGTCTATGGCTACACCTTC,few,TRBV12-5,NA,TRBJ1-2
CASSSDYEETQYF,TGCGCCAGCAGCTCAGACTACGAAGAGACCCAGTACTTC,NA,TRBV5-1,NA,TRBJ2-5
CASRRGQQETQYF,TGTGCCAGCAGGCGAGGACAGCAAGAGACCCAGTACTTC,NA,TRBV5-6,NA,TRBJ2-5
CASGDRSRDEQYF,TGTGCCAGTGGGGACAGGTCCAGGGACGAGCAGTACTTC,NA,TRBV19,TRBD1,TRBJ2-7
CASSLLAGWNTEAFF,TGTGCCAGCAGCCTTCTAGCGGGCTGGAACACTGAAGCTTTCTTT,NA,TRBV5-6,NA,TRBJ1-1
CASSKAGKELAGGFTDTQYF,TGTGCCAGCAGCAAAGCGGGTAAGGAACTAGCGGGAGGTTTCACAGATACGCAGTATTTT,NA,TRBV21-1,NA,TRBJ2-3
CASSSPGRTTVEQYF,TGTGCCAGCAGTTCCCCCGGAAGGACTACGGTCGAGCAGTACTTC,NA,TRBV27,NA,TRBJ2-7
CASSPPGGYEQYF,TGTGCCAGCTCCCCCCCCGGGGGATACGAGCAGTACTTC,once,TRBV18,NA,TRBJ2-7
CASSLDLAGNTDTQYF,TGTGCCAGCAGCTTAGATTTAGCGGGAAACACAGATACGCAGTATTTT,once,TRBV11-2,TRBD2,TRBJ2-3
CASSGTGGSQPQHF,TGTGCCAGCAGTGGGACAGGGGGAAGTCAGCCCCAGCATTTT,once,TRBV6-5,TRBD1,TRBJ1-5
CASSALAGVSEQFF,TGTGCCAGCAGCGCCTTAGCGGGAGTGAGTGAGCAGTTCTTC,NA,TRBV6-4,TRBD2,TRBJ2-1
CASGSGTGVTEAFF,TGTGCTAGTGGTAGTGGTACAGGGGTAACTGAAGCTTTCTTT,once,TRBV12-5,TRBD1,TRBJ1-1
CASRSGSTGGTEAFF,TGTGCCAGCAGATCAGGGAGTACAGGGGGCACTGAAGCTTTCTTT,once,TRBV27,TRBD1,TRBJ1-1
CASELPAGQGGRTEAFF,TGTGCCAGCGAACTTCCGGCGGGACAGGGAGGAAGGACTGAAGCTTTCTTT,NA,TRBV5-4,TRBD1,TRBJ1-1
CASRETGVEQYF,TGTGCCAGCAGAGAAACAGGGGTCGAGCAGTACTTC,NA,TRBV2,TRBD1,TRBJ2-7
CASSQEFGQGLLETQYF,TGTGCCAGCAGCCAAGAGTTCGGACAGGGATTATTGGAGACCCAGTACTTC,NA,TRBV4-2,TRBD1,TRBJ2-5
CASSVALVGGTQYF,TGTGCCAGCAGCGTAGCCCTAGTAGGCGGCACGCAGTATTTT,NA,TRBV9,NA,TRBJ2-3
CASSLEARGNTEAFF,TGTGCCAGCAGCTTGGAGGCCAGGGGGAACACTGAAGCTTTCTTT,NA,TRBV5-8,NA,TRBJ1-1
CASRLFQGPSSGANVLTF,TGCGCCAGCAGATTATTCCAGGGCCCGTCCTCTGGGGCCAACGTCCTGACTTTC,NA,TRBV5-1,NA,TRBJ2-6
CASSVGAGGTQYF,TGTGCCAGCAGCGTAGGGGCGGGAGGGACCCAGTACTTC,NA,TRBV9,TRBD2,TRBJ2-5
CATSRGLAGGVDTQYF,TGTGCCACCAGCAGAGGGCTAGCGGGAGGGGTAGATACGCAGTATTTT,NA,TRBV15,TRBD2,TRBJ2-3
CASSPWSGSLYEQYF,TGTGCCAGCTCACCCTGGTCCGGGAGCTTGTACGAGCAGTACTTC,NA,TRBV18,NA,TRBJ2-7
CASSRRGQRDTQYF,TGTGCCAGCAGCCGGAGGGGGCAAAGAGATACGCAGTATTTT,NA,TRBV7-8,NA,TRBJ2-3
CASSAEASNQPQHF,TGTGCCAGCAGTGCGGAGGCTAGCAATCAGCCCCAGCATTTT,NA,TRBV25-1,NA,TRBJ1-5
CASSKTRGVQNTEAFF,TGTGCCAGCTCCAAGACCCGGGGTGTTCAGAACACTGAAGCTTTCTTT,NA,TRBV18,NA,TRBJ1-1
CAWSVRAGGETQYF,TGTGCCTGGAGTGTACGGGCGGGGGGTGAGACCCAGTACTTC,NA,TRBV30,TRBD2,TRBJ2-5
CASSSGTGITGELFF,TGTGCCAGCAGCTCAGGGACAGGGATCACCGGGGAGCTGTTTTTT,NA,TRBV7-9,TRBD1,TRBJ2-2
CASSSVGTGDQPQHF,TGTGCCAGCAGTTCCGTCGGGACAGGTGATCAGCCCCAGCATTTT,NA,TRBV27,TRBD1,TRBJ1-5
CASSLAARYEQYF,TGTGCCAGCAGCTTGGCCGCACGCTACGAGCAGTACTTC,NA,TRBV5-6,NA,TRBJ2-7